This passage covers 30 T cell receptor beta chains from one sample sequenced in a study of CD8+CD57+ T cells in acquired aplastic anemia (dated by TCRdb to the late 2010s). The sequencer listed for this sample is Illumina HiSeq 2000. Profiling of TCR beta VDJ combinations and CDR3 sequences used genomic DNA as the template. TCRdb passed the public sequencing reads through fastp at Q25 and MiXCR, retaining productive beta sequences. When rows share a CDR3 protein, they turn into one entry using the most common DNA and genes. The sample table shows about 160,000 distinct CDR3 sequences, and around 45% are seen once. 1.1% of the sample goes to the ten largest clones. Input material: sorted CD4+, CD8+, or CD8+CD57+ T cells (not recorded which) from PBMCs. The receptors stem from a human donor in good health.

Details on this clonotype: The junction differs from germline at one of its ends, possibly a read error. CDR3 coding DNA: TGTGCCAGCAGTTTACGGGACAGGGGGAGAGATGCGCAGTATTTT. Residues: CASSLRDRGRDAQYF. The genes are TRBV27 and TRBJ2-3, with 11 bases fitting TRBD1. This CDR3 is 15 amino acids long. The germline V gene encodes CDR1 MNHEY and CDR2 SMNVEV (reference sequence).

The chain uses TRBV11-2 and TRBJ2-7, with TRBD2 matching 10 bases. Germline-derived CDR1 and CDR2 are SGHAT and FQNNGV. V lost 4 bases and J lost 4; bases outside the gene matches: 10. CDR3 length: 16 residues. The CDR3 coding sequence is TGTGCCAGCAGCTACGAGGCTAGCGGGAGAGGGTACGAGCAGTACTTC. Its translation is CASSYEASGRGYEQYF.

The rearrangement joins TRBV5-4 to TRBJ2-3; 7 bases align to TRBD1. V shed 4 bases and J 6 bases; nucleotides not matched to a gene: 11. CDR1 SGHNT and CDR2 YYREEE come from the germline V gene (reference sequence). CDR3 length: 15 amino acids. The CDR3 sequence is CASSIRGISGDTQYF. CDR3 sequence (DNA): TGTGCCAGCAGCATCAGGGGGATTTCAGGGGATACGCAGTATTTT.

The chain combines TRBV7-2 with TRBJ1-5; no reliable D call. V was trimmed by 1 base and J by 2 bases, leaving 6 bases between them. The CDR3 contains 14 residues. Germline V lookup: CDR1 SGHTA, CDR2 FQGNSA. The CDR3 reads CASSLGFGNQPQHF. The CDR3 DNA reads as TGTGCCAGCAGCTTAGGGTTTGGCAATCAGCCCCAGCATTTT.

The rearrangement links TRBV7-6 to TRBJ2-7; D is unclear. There are 15 residues in the CDR3. Trimming removed 5 bases at V and 2 bases at J, with 16 bases between. Germline-derived CDR1 and CDR2 are SGHVS and FNYEAQ. CDR3 nucleotides: TGTGCCAGCAGCCAAGAGCACACAAGGACCTACGAGCAGTACTTC. It translates to CASSQEHTRTYEQYF.

With regard to this clonotype: A much bigger clone sits one base away, suggesting this may be a read error. V usage is TRBV5-6 and J usage is TRBJ2-2, with no clear D. The CDR3 is 15 residues long. V lost 0 bases and J lost 0, with 6 bases in between. Germline V gene sequence: CDR1 SGHDT, CDR2 YYEEEE. The CDR3 loop reads CASSLESANTGELFF. In nucleotides, the CDR3 is TGTGCCAGCAGCTTGGAGTCGGCGAACACCGGGGAGCTGTTTTTT.

The rearrangement uses TRBV30 and TRBJ2-1, with D possibly TRBD2 on 6 matching bases. Trimming took off 2 bases at V and 9 bases at J, with 20 bases between the two ends. CDR1 and CDR2 (germline): GTSNPN, SVGIG (reference sequence). The CDR3 totals 15 residues. The chain's CDR3 is CAWSSSGRLVSEQFF. The CDR3 DNA is TGTGCCTGGAGTAGTTCCGGAAGACTAGTCAGTGAGCAGTTCTTC.

This clonotype was recorded many times. This rearrangement joins TRBV12-3 or TRBV12-4 to TRBJ2-3; 7 nucleotides line up with TRBD1. J gave up 4 bases and V 6 bases, and 10 bases lay outside the gene matches. The CDR3 has 15 residues. CDR3 amino acids: CASRLDRERADTQYF. In DNA, the CDR3 is TGTGCCAGCAGGCTAGACAGGGAGAGGGCAGATACGCAGTATTTT.

Ten or more counts support this clonotype. The chain couples TRBV12-3 or TRBV12-4 to TRBJ2-1; D tentatively fits TRBD1 or TRBD2 (5 bases each). The ends were cut back, 5 bases at V and 13 bases at J, with 12 bases in the middle. This CDR3 contains 11 residues. CDR3 sequence: CASSPGPGQFF. CDR3 coding DNA: TGTGCCAGCAGTCCGGGGCCCGGCCAGTTCTTC.

This clonotype has ten or more counts. Germline is not matched at one junction end, which may reflect a read error. The gene calls are TRBV5-1 and TRBJ2-7, with D possibly being TRBD1 or TRBD2 (5 bases each). CDR1 and CDR2 from the germline V gene are SGHRS and YFSETQ. This CDR3 contains 14 residues. The CDR3 reads CASSPRDGSYEQYF. Here the CDR3 DNA reads TGTGCCAGCAGCCCCCGGGACGGATCCTACGAGCAGTACTTC.

This clonotype showed up just a few times. The genes are TRBV27 and TRBJ2-7; 9 bases are shared with TRBD1. CDR1 is MNHEY and CDR2 is SMNVEV in the germline V gene (reference sequence). This CDR3 has 15 residues. Unmatched junction bases numbered 5, after V lost 4 bases and J lost 1 base. The chain's CDR3 is CASSWGQGRSYEQYF. The CDR3 bases are TGTGCCAGCAGTTGGGGACAGGGACGGTCCTACGAGCAGTACTTC.

The CDR3 DNA follows: TGTGCCAGCAGCGGACAGGGGAACGAGCAGTACTTC. It encodes CASSGQGNEQYF. V is TRBV7-9 and J is TRBJ2-7; 9 nucleotides agree with TRBD1. Looked up from germline, CDR1 is SEHNR and CDR2 is FQNEAQ (reference sequence). The CDR3 consists of 12 residues. V lost 5 bases, J lost 5 bases, and 1 base stayed unmatched.

This clonotype has just a few counts. The V call is TRBV20-1, the J call TRBJ1-2, with D uncertain. Germline assignment: CDR1 DFQATT and CDR2 SNEGSKA (reference sequence). V lost 6 bases and J lost 8, with 16 bases in between. The CDR3 is 12 amino acids. In DNA form, the CDR3 reads TGCAGTGCCACCATATGGCAAGAAGGCTACACCTTC. Its protein is CSATIWQEGYTF.

The CDR3 DNA reads as TGTGCCAGCAGCTTAGTCGGGGGAGGGGATACGCAGTATTTT. This translates into CASSLVGGGDTQYF. V and J are TRBV11-3 and TRBJ2-3, with 7 bases lining up with TRBD2. Germline V gene lookup returns CDR1 SGHNT and CDR2 YENEEA. J gave up 6 bases and V 1 base, and 4 bases lay outside the gene matches. This CDR3 is built from 14 residues.

V and J are TRBV4-2 and TRBJ1-1; perhaps TRBD1 as D (6 bases). Germline V gene sequence: CDR1 LGHNA, CDR2 YNFKEQ. The CDR3 has 14 amino acids. Trimming removed 1 base from V and 1 base from J, with 7 bases in between. CDR3 region: CASSQGQANTEAFF. The CDR3 bases are TGTGCCAGCAGCCAAGGACAGGCGAACACTGAAGCTTTCTTT.

The chain employs TRBV7-9 and TRBJ2-4; the D gene is possibly TRBD2 (5 bases). The germline V gene has CDR1 SEHNR and CDR2 FQNEAQ (reference sequence). The CDR3 contains 13 residues. V lost 5 bases, J lost 6 bases, and 11 bases lay in between. This chain's CDR3 is CASSQEDSNIQYF. In nucleotides, the CDR3 is TGTGCCAGCAGCCAAGAGGACTCAAACATTCAGTACTTC.

This clonotype was found many times. V usage is TRBV5-1 and J usage is TRBJ2-5, with TRBD1 matching 9 bases. The length of the CDR3 is 16 residues. Germline V gene sequence: CDR1 SGHRS, CDR2 YFSETQ. The trim removed 1 base at V and 5 bases at J, leaving 9 bases unmatched. CDR3 DNA: TGCGCCAGCAGCTTGTCAGGGACAGGGACTTCCGAGACCCAGTACTTC. Amino acids: CASSLSGTGTSETQYF.

The chain joins TRBV12-3 or TRBV12-4 to TRBJ2-7, with 8 bases matching TRBD1. This CDR3 is 15 amino acids long. The V segment lost 2 bases and the J segment 3 bases; nucleotides outside the gene matches: 6. The CDR3 loop is CASSLLAGGGYEQYF. The CDR3, as DNA: TGTGCCAGCAGTTTACTGGCAGGGGGCGGCTACGAGCAGTACTTC.

The rearrangement links TRBV10-3 to TRBJ1-5; no definite D call. Germline V gene data show CDR1 as ENHRY and CDR2 as SYGVKD. Trimming removed 0 bases at V and 6 bases at J, with 15 bases between. This CDR3 has 16 amino acids. DNA of the CDR3: TGTGCCATCAGTGAGTCGATGGGGAATGAGGCTCAGCCCCAGCATTTT. This encodes CAISESMGNEAQPQHF.

The gene calls are TRBV15 and TRBJ2-6; 7 positions agree with TRBD1. The CDR3 totals 16 residues. V shed 3 bases, J shed 4 bases, and the junction held 6 bases outside the gene matches. Germline V gives CDR1 LNHNV, CDR2 YYDKDF (reference sequence). Written as DNA, the CDR3 is TGTGCCACCAGCAGGGACAGGTGGGGCGGGGCCAACGTCCTGACTTTC. It codes for CATSRDRWGGANVLTF.

This clonotype was picked up one time. The rearrangement uses TRBV9 and TRBJ2-7; 12 positions agree with TRBD1. This CDR3 region has 16 residues. The junction had 6 bases not matched to a gene; V was cut back by 2 bases and J by 3 bases. Germline V lookup: CDR1 SGDLS, CDR2 YYNGEE. The CDR3 DNA reads TGTGCCAGCAGCGTGACCGGGACAGGGGGCGGCTACGAGCAGTACTTC. This translates into CASSVTGTGGGYEQYF.

The genes are TRBV9 and TRBJ2-7; D may be TRBD1 (5 bases). Germline V lookup: CDR1 SGDLS, CDR2 YYNGEE. The V end was cut by 0 bases, the J end by 5 bases, with 9 bases between. This CDR3 has 13 residues. DNA of the CDR3: TGTGCCAGCAGCGTAGAGGGGTACGACGAGCAGTACTTC. It is translated as CASSVEGYDEQYF. Full variable domain (outside the CDR3, taken from reference TRBV9 and TRBJ2-7): DSGVTQTPKHLITATGQRVTLRCSPRSGDLSVYWYQQSLDQGLQFLIQYYNGEERAKGNILERFSAQQFPDLHSELNLSSLELGDSALYFCASSVEGYDEQYFGPGTRLTVT.

This clonotype was counted between two and nine times. This chain links TRBV6-1 with TRBJ2-1, with D possibly TRBD2 on 6 matching bases. The V end lost 10 bases, the J end lost 2 bases, and 18 bases lay between the germline ends. Germline V CDR1 and CDR2: MNHNS, SASEGT. This CDR3 has 15 residues. The CDR3 sequence is CATKSVADPYNEQFF. Written as DNA, the CDR3 is TGTGCCACCAAATCTGTAGCGGACCCCTACAATGAGCAGTTCTTC.

This clonotype was picked up one time. The chain combines TRBV5-5 with TRBJ2-7; TRBD1 aligns across 7 bases. Germline CDR1 and CDR2: SGHKS and YYEKEE (reference sequence). CDR3 length equals 16 residues. V shed 0 bases and J 6 bases; nucleotides not matched to a gene: 12. The CDR3 reads CASSLGPGQQTSEQYF. The CDR3 DNA follows: TGTGCCAGCAGCTTGGGACCGGGACAGCAAACATCCGAGCAGTACTTC.

Regarding this clonotype: Being one base from a much bigger clone, this may be a read error. The rearrangement links TRBV19 to TRBJ2-1; no firm D call. The CDR3 covers 11 residues. CDR1 and CDR2 (germline): LNHDA, SQIVND (reference sequence). V lost 9 bases and J 8 bases, leaving 11 bases between the germline ends. The CDR3 loop is CASSYLDEQFF. The DNA for the CDR3 is TGTGCCAGCAGTTACTTGGATGAGCAGTTCTTC.

The V and J genes are TRBV19 and TRBJ2-3; D uncertain. CDR1 LNHDA and CDR2 SQIVND come from the germline V gene (reference sequence). This CDR3 contains 12 residues. The V gene lost 5 bases and the J gene lost 6 bases, with 9 bases spanning the gap. CDR3 in amino acids: CASSSFRDTQYF. CDR3 coding DNA: TGTGCCAGTAGTTCTTTCAGGGATACGCAGTATTTT.

V gene TRBV10-3 combines with J gene TRBJ2-3; no firm D call. V was pared by 3 bases and J by 0 bases, with 10 bases between. The CDR3 is 15 amino acids. Per the germline V gene, CDR1 is ENHRY and CDR2 is SYGVKD. The CDR3 DNA is TGTGCCATCAGTGACAGAGCGTCGAGCACAGATACGCAGTATTTT. It yields the protein CAISDRASSTDTQYF.

The gene calls are TRBV19 and TRBJ1-5; D gene uncertain. The germline V gene has CDR1 LNHDA and CDR2 SQIVND (reference sequence). V gave up 10 bases and J gave up 10 bases, with 23 bases separating them. This CDR3 region has 14 residues. This CDR3 is CATRPTPGNSPQHF. As DNA, the CDR3 is TGTGCCACCCGCCCGACGCCTGGGAATTCACCCCAGCATTTT.

V is TRBV19 and J is TRBJ1-2; D unresolved. The CDR3 has 14 residues. Trimming stripped 3 bases from V and 5 bases from J, with 13 bases between. Germline-derived CDR1 and CDR2 are LNHDA and SQIVND (reference sequence). The CDR3 DNA reads TGTGCCAGTAGTATCATAGGACCTGGGTATGGCTACACCTTC. It codes for CASSIIGPGYGYTF.

This chain joins TRBV20-1 and TRBJ2-3, with a tentative D call TRBD1 (6 bases). The V and J ends lost 0 bases and 3 bases respectively, with 13 bases between them. This CDR3 comprises 15 residues. Germline loops: CDR1 DFQATT, CDR2 SNEGSKA (reference sequence). CDR3 loop: CSARDGGTGTDTQYF. The DNA for the CDR3 is TGCAGTGCTAGAGATGGGGGTACAGGGACAGATACGCAGTATTTT.